The 22 T cell receptor beta chains presented below share a single source sample, sequenced in a study of graft-versus-host responses after intestinal transplantation. Their target antigens are unknown. Here immunoSEQ multiplex PCR was the method, and the copy in TCRdb shows in-frame clones only, minus some. The sample includes 85,000 to 95,000 clones, about 92% of them seen just once. The source was unstimulated CD8+ T cells sorted from spleen or lymph node cells, collected before intestinal transplant. The receptor source for this set is a human donor who received an intestinal transplant.

The V gene is TRBV19, the J gene TRBJ1-2, with TRBD1 matching 7 bases. V was pared by 5 bases and J by 2 bases, with 11 bases of the junction left unmatched. This CDR3 comprises 16 residues. Per germline, CDR1 LNHDA and CDR2 SQIVND (reference sequence). The CDR3: CASSPPDRDQNYGYTF. The CDR3 region has the DNA TGTGCCAGTAGTCCCCCCGACAGGGACCAGAACTATGGCTACACCTTC.

The rearrangement links TRBV15 to TRBJ2-7, with 7 bases fitting TRBD1. The V gene end was trimmed by 5 bases and the J gene end by 4 bases; junction bases not matched to a gene: 8. CDR3 length: 14 amino acids. Germline V gene data show CDR1 as LNHNV and CDR2 as YYDKDF (reference sequence). Here the CDR3 reads CATSPGQSPYEQYF. The CDR3 nucleotides read TGTGCCACCAGCCCGGGACAGTCGCCGTACGAGCAGTACTTC.

The rearrangement uses TRBV19 and TRBJ1-2; D gene ambiguous. Deletions cut 3 bases from V and 2 bases from J, with 4 bases between. The CDR3 totals 12 residues. CDR1 is LNHDA and CDR2 is SQIVND in the germline V gene (reference sequence). The CDR3, as DNA: TGTGCCAGTAGTATCCTCAACTATGGCTACACCTTC. Translation gives CASSILNYGYTF.

This chain joins TRBV19 and TRBJ1-5; 10 bases are a match to TRBD1. V dropped 2 bases and J dropped 2; count of bases not matched to a gene: 3. Germline CDR1 is LNHDA and CDR2 is SQIVND (reference sequence). This CDR3 is built from 16 residues. As DNA, the CDR3 is TGTGCCAGTAGTATAATAGGGACAGGGGGCAATCAGCCCCAGCATTTT. Translation: CASSIIGTGGNQPQHF.

This clone showed up just once. V is TRBV9 and J is TRBJ2-7; D remains ambiguous. Per the germline V gene, CDR1 is SGDLS and CDR2 is YYNGEE. The CDR3 runs to 13 residues. Between the trimmed V and J ends, which lost 3 bases and 5 bases, there was a span of 12 bases. The CDR3 bases are TGTGCCAGCAGCGCCTCGGTCGTCGACGAGCAGTACTTC. The encoded protein is CASSASVVDEQYF.

The V and J genes are TRBV11-3 and TRBJ1-3; 7 bases map to TRBD1. V lost 5 bases, J lost 1 base, and 11 bases stayed unmatched. The CDR3 length is 17 residues. The germline CDR1 and CDR2 sequences are SGHNT and YENEEA. CDR3 in amino acids: CASSRQSQGWSGNTIYF. The CDR3 nucleotides are TGTGCCAGCAGCCGACAATCACAGGGGTGGTCTGGAAACACCATATATTTT.

The CDR3 loop reads CSARGLGEAFF. In DNA form, the CDR3 reads TGCAGTGCTAGAGGGCTCGGGGAAGCTTTCTTT. This chain joins TRBV20-1 and TRBJ1-1; D is unclear. CDR3 length equals 11 residues. The germline gives CDR1 DFQATT, CDR2 SNEGSKA (reference sequence). The ends were cut back, 1 base at V and 8 bases at J, with 8 bases in the middle.

This rearrangement joins TRBV19 to TRBJ2-7, with D tentatively TRBD1 (6 bases). V shed 1 base and J shed 2 bases, with 15 bases lying between them. This CDR3 is 16 amino acids long. Per the germline V gene, CDR1 is LNHDA and CDR2 is SQIVND (reference sequence). The CDR3 region has the DNA TGTGCCAGTAGTATAGGTCCCAGGGGCGTGCCCTACGAGCAGTACTTC. Amino acid sequence: CASSIGPRGVPYEQYF.

The V call is TRBV27, the J call TRBJ1-5, with D possibly matching TRBD1 (6 bases). Trimming shortened V by 8 bases and J by 7 bases, and 9 bases separated the two germline ends. CDR1 is MNHEY and CDR2 is SMNVEV in the germline V gene (reference sequence). The CDR3 is 11 amino acids. The CDR3 nucleotides read TGTGCCAGCGGGAGGGGGCAGCCCCAGCATTTT. Translation: CASGRGQPQHF.

The chain uses TRBV30 and TRBJ1-1; D remains unclear. Trimming stripped 2 bases from V and 3 bases from J, with 13 bases between. The CDR3 totals 14 residues. Germline CDR1 and CDR2: GTSNPN and SVGIG (reference sequence). As DNA, the CDR3 is TGTGCCTGGAGTACGGTCCGTGTGGACACTGAAGCTTTCTTT. Translated: CAWSTVRVDTEAFF.

The J gene is TRBJ2-2, the V gene TRBV11-3; 11 bases align to TRBD1. Trimming took 3 bases from V and 5 from J; bases not matched to a gene: 8. This CDR3 has 17 residues. CDR1 is SGHNT and CDR2 is YENEEA in the germline V gene. DNA for the CDR3: TGTGCCAGCAGCTTGACCCCGGGACAGGGGGTGACCGGGGAGCTGTTTTTT. This sequence encodes CASSLTPGQGVTGELFF.

The chain carries TRBV4-3 and TRBJ2-2; perhaps TRBD2 as D (6 bases). Germline CDR1 and CDR2: LGHNA and YSLEER. This CDR3 comprises 13 residues. Deletions cut 4 bases from V and 5 bases from J, with 8 bases between. CDR3 residues: CASSPAGTGELFF. CDR3 DNA sequence: TGCGCCAGCAGCCCTGCGGGGACCGGGGAGCTGTTTTTT.

The V and J genes are TRBV5-6 and TRBJ1-1, with 8 bases matching TRBD1. The CDR3 spans 14 residues. Germline trimming cut 9 bases from V and 1 base from J; bases unmatched to any gene: 8. The germline CDR1 and CDR2 sequences are SGHDT and YYEEEE. This chain's CDR3 is CATRQGNSNTEAFF. CDR3 nucleotides: TGTGCCACCCGACAGGGGAATTCGAACACTGAAGCTTTCTTT.

The chain carries TRBV6-5 and TRBJ1-1, with D possibly TRBD1 on 6 matching bases. V dropped 2 bases and J dropped 4 bases, with 11 bases sitting between them. This CDR3 is built from 14 residues. Germline assignment: CDR1 MNHEY and CDR2 SVGAGI. As DNA, the CDR3 is TGTGCCAGCAGTTACCAACAGGGTCCCACTGAAGCTTTCTTT. Its protein product is CASSYQQGPTEAFF.

This chain joins TRBV11-2 and TRBJ2-5, with 8 nucleotides matching TRBD1. This CDR3 region has 16 residues. CDR1 is SGHAT, CDR2 FQNNGV, per germline. With 5 bases clipped from V and 5 bases from J, the junction kept 13 bases outside the gene matches. The CDR3 DNA follows: TGTGCCAGCAGCGCACCCTACAGGGGGACGCGGGAGACCCAGTACTTC. It yields the protein CASSAPYRGTRETQYF.

This rearrangement joins TRBV21-1 to TRBJ1-2; the table gives TRBD1 as D, unverified against the DNA. TRBV21-1 is recorded as a pseudogene. The CDR3 sequence is 17 residues long. This CDR3 reads CASSTSGQAPGNYGYTF. In DNA form, the CDR3 reads TGTGCCAGCAGCACCTCTGGGCAAGCACCTGGGAACTATGGCTACACCTTC.

The V gene is TRBV9, the J gene TRBJ2-1, with TRBD1 matching over 7 bases. The CDR3 is 14 residues long. V shed 6 bases and J 2 bases; nucleotides not matched to a gene: 5. Germline V gives CDR1 SGDLS, CDR2 YYNGEE. The CDR3 region is CASTKDRTYNEQFF. CDR3 nucleotides: TGTGCCAGCACTAAGGACAGGACCTACAATGAGCAGTTCTTC.

This clone was seen only once. V is TRBV19 and J is TRBJ2-3, with 12 bases identical to TRBD2. J was trimmed by 0 bases and V by 5 bases; bases with no gene match: 9. The CDR3 length is 18 residues. CDR1 is LNHDA and CDR2 is SQIVND in the germline V gene (reference sequence). CDR3 DNA sequence: TGTGCCAGTAGTGCGACTAGCGGGGGCCCCTCTAGCACAGATACGCAGTATTTT. This sequence encodes CASSATSGGPSSTDTQYF.

V is TRBV14 and J is TRBJ2-7; the match to TRBD1 covers 7 bases. V lost 5 bases to trimming and J lost 3 bases; unmatched junction nucleotides: 10. The germline V gene has CDR1 SGHDN and CDR2 FVKESK. The CDR3 runs 15 residues. CDR3 protein: CASSLATGLGYEQYF. CDR3 bases: TGTGCCAGCAGCTTAGCGACAGGGCTTGGCTACGAGCAGTACTTC. The variable domain in full, completed from reference TRBV14 and TRBJ2-7, reads EAGVTQFPSHSVIEKGQTVTLRCDPISGHDNLYWYRRVMGKEIKFLLHFVKESKQDESGMPNNRFLAERTGGTYSTLKVQPAELEDSGVYFCASSLATGLGYEQYFGPGTRLTVT.

The V and J genes are TRBV27 and TRBJ2-7; weak D call: TRBD2 (6 bases). V gave up 0 bases and J gave up 4 bases, with 13 bases separating them. The V gene's germline CDR1 is MNHEY and CDR2 SMNVEV (reference sequence). This CDR3 has 15 residues. The CDR3 DNA reads as TGTGCCAGCAGTTTATCATCGGGGGAAGGATACGAGCAGTACTTC. Translating it yields CASSLSSGEGYEQYF.

J is TRBJ2-7 and V is TRBV13; D may be TRBD1 (6 bases). V lost 7 bases and J 0 bases, leaving 19 bases between the germline ends. The CDR3 runs 16 residues. Per germline, CDR1 PRHDT and CDR2 FYEKMQ (reference sequence). The CDR3 protein is CASTQTGPPRSYEQYF. The CDR3 DNA follows: TGTGCCAGCACCCAGACAGGACCTCCCCGCTCCTACGAGCAGTACTTC.

The chain is built from TRBV9 and TRBJ1-1; D may be TRBD1 (6 bases). Germline V gene data show CDR1 as SGDLS and CDR2 as YYNGEE. Trimming took 0 bases from V and 0 from J, leaving 9 bases between them. The CDR3 length is 15 residues. The CDR3 DNA reads as TGTGCCAGCAGCGTAGCGACAGGCATGAACACTGAAGCTTTCTTT. Its translation: CASSVATGMNTEAFF. The full variable domain, rest sourced from reference TRBV9 and TRBJ1-1, is DSGVTQTPKHLITATGQRVTLRCSPRSGDLSVYWYQQSLDQGLQFLIQYYNGEERAKGNILERFSAQQFPDLHSELNLSSLELGDSALYFCASSVATGMNTEAFFGQGTRLTVV.